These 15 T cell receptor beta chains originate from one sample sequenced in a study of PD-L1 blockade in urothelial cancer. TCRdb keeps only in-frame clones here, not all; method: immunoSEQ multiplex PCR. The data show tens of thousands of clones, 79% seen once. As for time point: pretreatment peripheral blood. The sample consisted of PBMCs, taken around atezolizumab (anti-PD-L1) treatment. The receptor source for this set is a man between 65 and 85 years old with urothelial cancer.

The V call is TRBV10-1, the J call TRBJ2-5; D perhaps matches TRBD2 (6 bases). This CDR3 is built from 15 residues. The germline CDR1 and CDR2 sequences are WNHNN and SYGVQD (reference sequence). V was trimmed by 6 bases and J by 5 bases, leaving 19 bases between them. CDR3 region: CASRTGPTSGETQYF. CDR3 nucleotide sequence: TGCGCCAGCAGAACGGGACCTACCAGCGGGGAGACCCAGTACTTC.

For the CDR3, the DNA is TGTGCCAGCTCACCCCTCACTAGTCCCCATGAGCAGTTCTTC. Encoded protein: CASSPLTSPHEQFF. The V call is TRBV18, the J call TRBJ2-1, with D possibly TRBD2 on 5 matching bases. Trimming pared 3 bases from V and 8 bases from J, leaving 14 bases between. This CDR3 region has 14 residues. Germline V CDR1 and CDR2: KGHSH, LQKENI. The full variable domain, in which reference TRBV18 and TRBJ2-1 provide the parts outside the CDR3, is NAGVMQNPRHLVRRRGQEARLRCSPMKGHSHVYWYRQLPEEGLKFMVYLQKENIIDESGMPKERFSAEFPKEGPSILRIQQVVRGDSAAYFCASSPLTSPHEQFFGPGTRLTVL.

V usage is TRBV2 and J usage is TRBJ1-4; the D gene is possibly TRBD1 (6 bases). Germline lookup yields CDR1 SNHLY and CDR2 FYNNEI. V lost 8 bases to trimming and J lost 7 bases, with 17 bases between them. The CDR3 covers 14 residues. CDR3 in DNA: TGTGCCAGCGGAAACCGGGACAACGTTGAAAAACTGTTTTTT. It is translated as CASGNRDNVEKLFF.

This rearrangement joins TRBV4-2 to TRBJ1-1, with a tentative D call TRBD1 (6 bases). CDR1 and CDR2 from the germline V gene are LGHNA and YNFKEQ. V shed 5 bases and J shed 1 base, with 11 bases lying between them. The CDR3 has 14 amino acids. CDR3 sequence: CASSLGGPNTEAFF. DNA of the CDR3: TGTGCCAGCAGCTTAGGGGGACCGAACACTGAAGCTTTCTTT.

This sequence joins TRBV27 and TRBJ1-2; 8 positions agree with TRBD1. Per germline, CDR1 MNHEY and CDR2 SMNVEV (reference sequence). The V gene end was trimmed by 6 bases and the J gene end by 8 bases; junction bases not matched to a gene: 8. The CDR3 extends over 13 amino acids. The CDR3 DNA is TGTGCCAGCAGACCGGGACAGGTTGTAGGCTACACCTTC. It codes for CASRPGQVVGYTF.

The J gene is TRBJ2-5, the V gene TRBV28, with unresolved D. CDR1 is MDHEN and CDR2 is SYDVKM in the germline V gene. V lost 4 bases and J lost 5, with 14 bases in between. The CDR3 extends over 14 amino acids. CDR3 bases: TGTGCCAGCAGTTCGACATCGGATGGGGAGACCCAGTACTTC. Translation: CASSSTSDGETQYF.

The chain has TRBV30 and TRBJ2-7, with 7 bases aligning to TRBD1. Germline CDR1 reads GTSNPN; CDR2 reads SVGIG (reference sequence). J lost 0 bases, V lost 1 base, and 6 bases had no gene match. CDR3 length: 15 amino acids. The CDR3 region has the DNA TGTGCCTGGAGTGCCGGGACAGAGGCCTCCTACGAGCAGTACTTC. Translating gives CAWSAGTEASYEQYF.

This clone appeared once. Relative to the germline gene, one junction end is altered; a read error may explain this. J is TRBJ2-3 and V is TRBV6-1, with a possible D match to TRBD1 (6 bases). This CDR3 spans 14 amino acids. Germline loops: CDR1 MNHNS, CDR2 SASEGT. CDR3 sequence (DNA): TGTGCCAGCAGTGCCAACCCCCGGACAGATACGCGGTATTTT. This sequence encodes CASSANPRTDTRYF.

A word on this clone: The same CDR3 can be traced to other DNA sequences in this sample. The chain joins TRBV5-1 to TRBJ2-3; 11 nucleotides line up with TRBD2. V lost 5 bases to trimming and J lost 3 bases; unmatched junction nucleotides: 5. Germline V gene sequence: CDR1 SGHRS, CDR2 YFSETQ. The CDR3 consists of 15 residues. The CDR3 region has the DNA TGCGCCAGCAGTGCGGCTAGCGGGAGGACAGATACGCAGTATTTT. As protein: CASSAASGRTDTQYF.

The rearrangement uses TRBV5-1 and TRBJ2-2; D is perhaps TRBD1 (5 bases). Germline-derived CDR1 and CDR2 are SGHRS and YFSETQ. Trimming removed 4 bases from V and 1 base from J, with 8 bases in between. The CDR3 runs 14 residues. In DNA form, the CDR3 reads TGCGCCAGCAGCCTGACAGTGAACACCGGGGAGCTGTTTTTT. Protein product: CASSLTVNTGELFF.

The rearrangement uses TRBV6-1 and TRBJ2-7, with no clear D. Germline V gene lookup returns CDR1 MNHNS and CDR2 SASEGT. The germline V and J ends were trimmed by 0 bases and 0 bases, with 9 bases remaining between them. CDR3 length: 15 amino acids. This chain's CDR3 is CASSEAPGSSYEQYF. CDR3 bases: TGTGCCAGCAGTGAAGCTCCCGGTAGCTCCTACGAGCAGTACTTC.

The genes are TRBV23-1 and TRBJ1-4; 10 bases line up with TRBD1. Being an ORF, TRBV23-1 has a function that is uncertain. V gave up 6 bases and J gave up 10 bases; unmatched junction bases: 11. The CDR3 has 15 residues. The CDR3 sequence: CASRIEGTGDLKLFF. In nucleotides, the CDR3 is TGCGCCAGCAGGATAGAGGGGACAGGGGATCTAAAACTGTTTTTT.

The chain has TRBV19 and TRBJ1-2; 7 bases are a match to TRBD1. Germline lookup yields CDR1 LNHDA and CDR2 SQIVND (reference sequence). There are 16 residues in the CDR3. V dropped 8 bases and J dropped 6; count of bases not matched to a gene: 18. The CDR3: CASASPRRQGVDGYTF. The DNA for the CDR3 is TGTGCCAGTGCCTCCCCTCGCCGACAGGGAGTCGATGGCTACACCTTC.

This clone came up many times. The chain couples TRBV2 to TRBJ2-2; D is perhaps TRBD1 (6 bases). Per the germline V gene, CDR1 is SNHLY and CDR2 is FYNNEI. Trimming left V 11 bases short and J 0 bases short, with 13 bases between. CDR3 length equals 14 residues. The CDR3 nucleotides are TGTGCCGGACGACAGGCTTCGAACACCGGGGAGCTGTTTTTT. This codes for CAGRQASNTGELFF. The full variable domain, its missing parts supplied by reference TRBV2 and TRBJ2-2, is EPEVTQTPSHQVTQMGQEVILRCVPISNHLYFYWYRQILGQKVEFLVSFYNNEISEKSEIFDDQFSVERPDGSNFTLKIRSTKLEDSAMYFCAGRQASNTGELFFGEGSRLTVL.

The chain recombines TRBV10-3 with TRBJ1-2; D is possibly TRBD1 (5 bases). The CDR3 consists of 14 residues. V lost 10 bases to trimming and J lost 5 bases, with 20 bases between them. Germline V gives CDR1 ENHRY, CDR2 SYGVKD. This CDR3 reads CATKISTVEYGYTF. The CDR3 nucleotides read TGTGCCACGAAGATTTCGACAGTCGAGTATGGCTACACCTTC.